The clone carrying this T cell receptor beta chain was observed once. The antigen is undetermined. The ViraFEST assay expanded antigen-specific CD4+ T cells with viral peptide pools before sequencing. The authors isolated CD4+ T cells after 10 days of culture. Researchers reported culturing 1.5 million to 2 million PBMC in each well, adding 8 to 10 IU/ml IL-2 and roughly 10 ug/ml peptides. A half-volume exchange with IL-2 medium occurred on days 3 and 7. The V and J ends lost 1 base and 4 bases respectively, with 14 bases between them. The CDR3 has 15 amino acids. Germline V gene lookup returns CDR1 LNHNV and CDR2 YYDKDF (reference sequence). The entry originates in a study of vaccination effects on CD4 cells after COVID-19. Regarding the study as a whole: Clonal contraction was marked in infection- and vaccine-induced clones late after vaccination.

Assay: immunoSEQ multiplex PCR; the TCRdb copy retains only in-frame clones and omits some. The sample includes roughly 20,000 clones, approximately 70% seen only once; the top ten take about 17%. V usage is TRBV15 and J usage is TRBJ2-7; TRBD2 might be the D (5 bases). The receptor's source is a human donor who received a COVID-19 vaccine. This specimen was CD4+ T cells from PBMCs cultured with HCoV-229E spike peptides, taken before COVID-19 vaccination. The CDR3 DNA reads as TGTGCCACCAGCAGAGCCATTACGGGAAGATACGAGCAGTACTTC. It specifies CATSRAITGRYEQYF.